Presented here are 10 T cell receptor beta chains from one specimen sequenced in a study of blood T cell repertoires in COVID-19. Using immunoSEQ multiplex PCR, the repertoire was profiled, and TCRdb retains in-frame clones only, with some absent. Seen here are roughly 200,000 clones, 70% to 90% observed once, and the top ten hold 2.5% to 3%. The sample consisted of peripheral blood. The origin of the receptors is a middle-aged man with active or convalescent COVID-19.

The V call is TRBV5-5, the J call TRBJ2-1; 11 bases are a match to TRBD2. Germline lookup yields CDR1 SGHKS and CDR2 YYEKEE (reference sequence). V gave up 2 bases and J gave up 2 bases; unmatched junction bases: 0. CDR3 length: 15 residues. In DNA form, the CDR3 reads TGTGCCAGCAGCTTACTAGCGGGGGCCTACAATGAGCAGTTCTTC. Its translation: CASSLLAGAYNEQFF.

The rearrangement links TRBV11-2 to TRBJ2-3; 9 positions agree with TRBD1. V shed 2 bases and J 2 bases; nucleotides not matched to a gene: 5. The germline V gene encodes CDR1 SGHAT and CDR2 FQNNGV. The CDR3 runs to 16 residues. The CDR3 nucleotides read TGTGCCAGCAGCTTACCCGGGACAGGGCTCACAGATACGCAGTATTTT. Encoded protein: CASSLPGTGLTDTQYF.

The J gene is TRBJ2-3, the V gene TRBV11-3; 8 bases agree with TRBD2. V shed 5 bases, J shed 5 bases, and the junction held 12 bases outside the gene matches. This CDR3 spans 16 amino acids. Germline CDR1 and CDR2: SGHNT and YENEEA. CDR3 amino acids: CASSLSGGGGLDTQYF. The CDR3 DNA reads as TGTGCCAGCAGCCTCAGTGGGGGCGGGGGGTTAGATACGCAGTATTTT.

The chain links TRBV2 to TRBJ2-1; tentative D call: TRBD2 (7 bases). In germline, CDR1 is SNHLY, CDR2 FYNNEI. V was shortened by 4 bases and J by 5 bases, with 15 bases between the two germline ends. This CDR3 has 15 residues. The CDR3 is CASSGGGLRNNEQFF. CDR3 bases: TGTGCCAGCAGTGGGGGGGGCCTCCGGAACAATGAGCAGTTCTTC.

The V call is TRBV27, the J call TRBJ1-4, with a tentative D call TRBD1 (5 bases). The CDR3 runs to 14 residues. Germline CDR1 MNHEY, CDR2 SMNVEV (reference sequence). V was shortened by 4 bases and J by 7 bases, with 13 bases between the two germline ends. As DNA, the CDR3 is TGTGCCAGCAGTTCTCGGGGGAGGGGTGAAAAACTGTTTTTT. Protein sequence: CASSSRGRGEKLFF.

This clone was seen a handful of times. This chain connects TRBV12-3 or TRBV12-4 to TRBJ1-6; 7 bases agree with TRBD1. The junction had 8 bases not matched to a gene; V was cut back by 5 bases and J by 13 bases. The CDR3 runs to 13 residues. The CDR3 protein is CASSPRQGTPLHF. The CDR3 DNA reads TGTGCCAGCAGTCCCCGACAGGGAACCCCCCTCCACTTT.

The chain is built from TRBV2 and TRBJ1-1; tentative D call: TRBD1 (6 bases). The CDR3 is 13 residues long. Deletions cut 7 bases from V and 5 bases from J, with 14 bases between. Germline assignment: CDR1 SNHLY and CDR2 FYNNEI. CDR3 loop: CASTKEGGTEAFF. The CDR3 DNA reads TGTGCCAGCACCAAAGAGGGGGGGACTGAAGCTTTCTTT.

The chain uses TRBV28 and TRBJ2-3; D possibly corresponds to TRBD1 (5 bases). V was clipped by 6 bases and J by 2 bases, with 12 bases between them. The CDR3 totals 14 residues. Looked up from germline, CDR1 is MDHEN and CDR2 is SYDVKM. The DNA for the CDR3 is TGTGCCAGCAGCCCCGATGGGGCCACAGATACGCAGTATTTT. Its protein is CASSPDGATDTQYF. Using reference TRBV28 and TRBJ2-3 for the parts outside the CDR3, the full variable domain is DVKVTQSSRYLVKRTGEKVFLECVQDMDHENMFWYRQDPGLGLRLIYFSYDVKMKEKGDIPEGYSVSREKKERFSLILESASTNQTSMYLCASSPDGATDTQYFGPGTRLTVL.

The V call is TRBV15, the J call TRBJ2-3; 8 bases are a match to TRBD2. Germline CDR1 and CDR2: LNHNV and YYDKDF (reference sequence). V was clipped by 0 bases and J by 1 base; unmatched bases: 9. CDR3 length: 18 residues. The CDR3 DNA sequence: TGTGCCACCAGCAGAGATAAGCCCGCGGGGGGACGCACAGATACGCAGTATTTT. It codes for CATSRDKPAGGRTDTQYF. Combining the CDR3 with reference TRBV15 and TRBJ2-3 gives the whole variable domain DAMVIQNPRYQVTQFGKPVTLSCSQTLNHNVMYWYQQKSSQAPKLLFHYYDKDFNNEADTPDNFQSRRPNTSFCFLDIRSPGLGDTAMYLCATSRDKPAGGRTDTQYFGPGTRLTVL.

J is TRBJ2-3 and V is TRBV11-2, with TRBD1 matching over 8 bases. Germline V gene sequence: CDR1 SGHAT, CDR2 FQNNGV. With 5 bases clipped from V and 4 bases from J, the junction kept 11 bases outside the gene matches. This CDR3 has 16 residues. This CDR3 reads CASSPGQGRSADTQYF. In nucleotides, the CDR3 is TGTGCCAGCAGCCCTGGACAGGGTCGGTCGGCAGATACGCAGTATTTT.